These T cell receptor beta chains were read from a single sample in a study of graft-versus-host responses after intestinal transplantation. These receptors are not linked to any known antigen. Clones were sequenced by immunoSEQ multiplex PCR, and TCRdb holds only the in-frame ones, with some missing. In the table there are more than 65,000 clones, approximately 84% of which are singletons. The specimen was unstimulated CD4+ T cells sorted from spleen or lymph node cells, collected before transplant. These receptors were obtained from a human donor who was the organ donor for an intestinal transplant. CDR3s include the opening cysteine and the closing phenylalanine or tryptophan. The order of the fields is J gene, D gene, clone size, V gene, CDR3 DNA, CDR3 protein. The D gene is left open where the match is weak. Clone size, where shown, is once, few, many, or a class for clones that have expanded.

>TRBJ1-1|TRBD1|-|TRBV30
TGTGCCTGGACCCGGACAGGTCCTTACACTGAAGCTTTCTTT
CAWTRTGPYTEAFF
>TRBJ1-2|-|-|TRBV28
TGTGCCAGCAGTTCCCGGACAGTCGGCTACACCTTC
CASSSRTVGYTF
>TRBJ2-1|-|-|TRBV5-1
TGCGCCAGCAGCTTAGTCGGCGGGCAATACAATGAGCAGTTCTTC
CASSLVGGQYNEQFF
>TRBJ2-2|-|-|TRBV5-1
TGCGCCAGCAGCTCGGAGGTCACCGGGGAGCTGTTTTTT
CASSSEVTGELFF
>TRBJ1-1|TRBD1|-|TRBV7-2
TGTGCCAGCAGGCCAGGGGGCAGGGTCACTGAAGCTTTCTTT
CASRPGGRVTEAFF
>TRBJ1-2|TRBD1|-|TRBV19
TGTGCCAGTAGTAGGACAGGGGTTGGCTACACCTTC
CASSRTGVGYTF
>TRBJ2-5|-|-|TRBV6-1
TGTGCCAGCAGTGAGATGATGGCAGGGAAAGAGACCCAGTACTTC
CASSEMMAGKETQYF
>TRBJ2-1|-|few|TRBV11-3
TGTGCCAGCAGCCGAGATGCGGATGAGCAGTTCTTC
CASSRDADEQFF
>TRBJ1-5|-|-|TRBV2
TGTGCCTCCCGCGGGTATAGCAATCAGCCCCAGCATTTT
CASRGYSNQPQHF
>TRBJ2-1|-|-|TRBV11-1
TGTGCCAGCAGCGCCCTTAGACCCAGGGGCAATGAGCAGTTCTTC
CASSALRPRGNEQFF
>TRBJ1-4|TRBD1|-|TRBV2
TGTGCCAGCAGCGAGGTGGGACAGCTATGGAAAAAACTGTTTTTT
CASSEVGQLWKKLFF
>TRBJ2-2|TRBD1|-|TRBV2
TGTGCCAGCGGGGAGACAGGGACCCTCGCCGGGGAGCTGTTTTTT
CASGETGTLAGELFF
>TRBJ2-1|-|-|TRBV25-1
TGTGCCAGCAGTCCAGGGACATATGGACACAATGAGCAGTTCTTC
CASSPGTYGHNEQFF
>TRBJ2-2|-|few|TRBV2
TGTGCCAGCAGTCCCATGGGGGAGCTGTTTTTT
CASSPMGELFF
>TRBJ1-5|-|-|TRBV27
TGTGCCAGCAGCTTGAGACCCGGAGTTGGTCAGCCCCAGCATTTT
CASSLRPGVGQPQHF
>TRBJ1-6|TRBD1|-|TRBV19
TGTGCCAGCGAATCCGGGACAGGGACTTCACCCCTCCACTTT
CASESGTGTSPLHF
>TRBJ2-3|TRBD2|-|TRBV5-4
TGTGCCAGCAGCTCCAGACTAGCGGGGGGGCCCGCAGATACGCAGTATTTT
CASSSRLAGGPADTQYF
>TRBJ1-1|TRBD1|-|TRBV27
TGTGCCAGCAGTTTATGGGGACAGGGAGGGACTGAAGCTTTCTTT
CASSLWGQGGTEAFF
>TRBJ2-1|-|-|TRBV6-6
TGTGCCAGCAGTTCCCCACTCTACAATGAGCAGTTCTTC
CASSSPLYNEQFF
>TRBJ2-1|-|-|TRBV6-1
TGTGCCAGCAGTGATTGGGGGGGCTCAAATGAGCAGTTCTTC
CASSDWGGSNEQFF
>TRBJ1-2|TRBD1|-|TRBV4-1
TGCGCCAGCAACCGGGACAGGGGGCCCTATGGCTACACCTTC
CASNRDRGPYGYTF
>TRBJ2-5|-|-|TRBV10-1
TGCGCCAGCAGCGATCTAGGGGGGGACGAGACCCAGTACTTC
CASSDLGGDETQYF
>TRBJ1-4|-|-|TRBV9
TGTGCCAGCAGCGTAGGGGAACAACGGGGTGAAAAACTGTTTTTT
CASSVGEQRGEKLFF
>TRBJ1-6|-|-|TRBV6-5
TGTGCCAGCAGGGGGACTGCCGCTAATTCACCCCTCCACTTT
CASRGTAANSPLHF
>TRBJ1-1|TRBD1|-|TRBV15
TGTGCCACCAGCCCAGGGACAGGGGATGAAGCTTTCTTT
CATSPGTGDEAFF